This TCR beta chain is drawn from a study of radiation and T cells in renal cell carcinoma. Data came from immunoSEQ multiplex PCR; TCRdb stores just in-frame clones and leaves some out. This sample has around 180,000 clones, with roughly 90% found just once. Notes on the study in general: Top tumor clonotypes rose in blood 2 weeks post-radiation, then contracted.

CDR3 length: 13 amino acids. Germline loops: CDR1 MNHEY, CDR2 SVGAGI. Trimming cost V 6 bases and J 3 bases; bases outside gene matches: 2. As concerns this clone: Antigen unknown.

Time point in this sample: blood 4 weeks post-SBRT, at nephrectomy. Treatment given: 15 Gy SBRT to primary tumor, nephrectomy 4 weeks later. Nephrectomy followed 15 Gy stereotactic body radiation by 4 weeks. Specimen: blood, collected from a patient whose treatment included radiotherapy and nephrectomy. This TCR derives from a woman aged 45 to 65 with renal cell carcinoma. V is TRBV6-5 and J is TRBJ1-5, with TRBD1 identical over 7 bases. CDR3 DNA sequence: TGTGCCAGCAGACAGGGGTCCAATCAGCCCCAGCATTTT. This sequence encodes CASRQGSNQPQHF.